These 30 T cell receptor beta chains were all obtained from the same sample, sequenced in a study of blood T cells in healthy people across ages. Then a second PCR, running roughly 7 to 11 cycles, was carried out with a sample-barcoded 5' primer and a J-beta primer mix. Via MiXCR, TCRdb re-called the 5' RACE reads, giving one row per CDR3 protein. The sample has 1.5 million or so distinct CDR3 sequences; 42% are singletons. Sequences were obtained from blood. These receptors all stem from a woman younger than 30 in good health.

The chain carries TRBV9 and TRBJ2-3, with TRBD2 as a possible D gene (5 bases). The CDR3 extends over 15 amino acids. V was shortened by 4 bases and J by 6 bases, with 18 bases between the two germline ends. CDR1 and CDR2 (germline): SGDLS, YYNGEE. The CDR3 DNA follows: TGTGCCAGCAGCAGTAGCGAGGTGCTCACGGATACGCAGTATTTT. Its translation: CASSSSEVLTDTQYF.

This clonotype was observed a few times. The chain recombines TRBV27 with TRBJ1-2, with D uncertain. The CDR3 has 9 residues. Trimming left V 10 bases short and J 4 bases short, with 4 bases between. Germline V gene data show CDR1 as MNHEY and CDR2 as SMNVEV (reference sequence). In DNA form, the CDR3 reads TGTGCCATCTTCTATGGCTACACCTTC. Its translation is CAIFYGYTF.

On this clonotype itself: At one of its ends the junction is not consistent with the germline gene, which may arise from a read error. V and J are TRBV14 and TRBJ1-2; perhaps TRBD1 as D (5 bases). CDR1 is SGHDN and CDR2 is FVKESK in the germline V gene. The CDR3 has 13 residues. The DNA of the CDR3 is TGTGCCAGCAGCGGGGGACTGGCCTATGACTACACCTTC. Amino acids: CASSGGLAYDYTF.

The V gene is TRBV6-1, the J gene TRBJ1-2, with D possibly being TRBD1 (6 bases). Germline V lookup: CDR1 MNHNS, CDR2 SASEGT. The V gene lost 6 bases and the J gene lost 0 bases, with 14 bases spanning the gap. This CDR3 comprises 15 residues. CDR3 region: CASRIGPGANYGYTF. The CDR3, as DNA: TGTGCCAGCAGGATCGGGCCAGGGGCTAACTATGGCTACACCTTC.

A few counts support this clonotype. The V gene is TRBV10-3, the J gene TRBJ2-7; either TRBD1 or TRBD2 may supply D (5 bases each). The CDR3 extends over 13 amino acids. CDR1 is ENHRY, CDR2 SYGVKD, per germline. The germline V and J ends were trimmed by 8 bases and 5 bases, with 16 bases remaining between them. The CDR3 is CAISPGTGDEQYF. In nucleotides, the CDR3 is TGTGCCATCTCTCCAGGGACCGGGGACGAGCAGTACTTC.

This clonotype turned up a few times. The CDR3 is CASSLTTGSNTGELFF. CDR3 in DNA: TGTGCCAGCAGCTTGACAACCGGGTCGAACACCGGGGAGCTGTTTTTT. The V gene is TRBV5-5, the J gene TRBJ2-2, with D hard to call. Germline CDR1 SGHKS, CDR2 YYEKEE (reference sequence). The CDR3 has 16 residues. Trimming shortened V by 1 base and J by 0 bases, and 10 bases separated the two germline ends.

The chain joins TRBV2 to TRBJ2-7; tentatively, D is TRBD1 (6 bases). CDR3 length: 15 residues. Germline V gene sequence: CDR1 SNHLY, CDR2 FYNNEI. V lost 7 bases and J lost 0, with 16 bases in between. The CDR3 bases are TGTGCCAGCACCGGACTCGGGACATCCTCCTACGAGCAGTACTTC. Translation gives CASTGLGTSSYEQYF.

In its sample, this clonotype was seen a few times. The V gene is TRBV4-1, the J gene TRBJ1-1; possibly TRBD1 for D (5 bases). The CDR3 consists of 15 residues. Trimming cost V 2 bases and J 4 bases, with 14 bases left between them. From germline, CDR1 is MGHRA and CDR2 YSYEKL. CDR3 in amino acids: CASSQKGGVGTEAFF. The CDR3 DNA follows: TGCGCCAGCAGCCAAAAGGGAGGGGTGGGCACTGAAGCTTTCTTT.

This chain joins TRBV13 and TRBJ2-3, with D maybe TRBD2 (6 bases). Germline V CDR1 and CDR2: PRHDT, FYEKMQ (reference sequence). Trimming shortened V by 1 base and J by 0 bases, and 14 bases separated the two germline ends. The CDR3 covers 17 residues. This CDR3 is CASSLVPTSPSTDTQYF. The CDR3 DNA reads as TGTGCCAGCAGCTTAGTACCAACTAGCCCGAGCACAGATACGCAGTATTTT.

This chain links TRBV5-4 with TRBJ2-1, with D maybe TRBD2 (6 bases). The CDR3 extends over 18 amino acids. The germline V gene has CDR1 SGHNT and CDR2 YYREEE (reference sequence). Trimming removed 3 bases at V and 10 bases at J, with 29 bases between. The CDR3 loop reads CASSSGMGSRGSSYEQFF. CDR3 coding DNA: TGTGCCAGCAGCTCCGGAATGGGCTCTCGGGGGAGCTCCTACGAGCAGTTCTTC.

The chain is built from TRBV4-1 and TRBJ2-1; D unresolved. The length of the CDR3 is 12 residues. V shed 3 bases and J shed 10 bases, with 10 bases lying between them. Germline CDR1 and CDR2: MGHRA and YSYEKL. This CDR3 is CASSQPSGEQFF. In nucleotides, the CDR3 is TGCGCCAGCAGCCAGCCTAGTGGGGAGCAGTTCTTC.

This clonotype has just a few counts. The V gene is TRBV29-1, the J gene TRBJ1-4, with D uncertain. CDR1 and CDR2 (germline): SQVTM, ANQGSEA. The V gene lost 5 bases and the J gene lost 4 bases, with 11 bases spanning the gap. The CDR3 has 13 residues. The CDR3 loop reads CSVQRGVNEKLFF. The CDR3 nucleotides read TGCAGCGTTCAACGGGGAGTTAATGAAAAACTGTTTTTT. Full variable domain (remainder filled in from reference TRBV29-1 and TRBJ1-4): SAVISQKPSRDICQRGTSLTIQCQVDSQVTMMFWYRQQPGQSLTLIATANQGSEATYESGFVIDKFPISRPNLTFSTLTVSNMSPEDSSIYLCSVQRGVNEKLFFGSGTQLSVL.

The rearrangement links TRBV6-6 to TRBJ2-3, with D uncertain. V lost 0 bases to trimming and J lost 0 bases, with 10 bases between them. The germline V gene has CDR1 MNHNY and CDR2 SVGAGI (reference sequence). CDR3 size: 16 residues. CDR3 DNA: TGTGCCAGCAGTTACTCGATTCAGATAAGCACAGATACGCAGTATTTT. Residues: CASSYSIQISTDTQYF.

The V and J genes are TRBV12-3 or TRBV12-4 and TRBJ1-2; 8 nucleotides agree with TRBD1. The CDR3 totals 13 residues. V shed 7 bases and J 5 bases; nucleotides not matched to a gene: 6. CDR3 in amino acids: CASTRGQGYGYTF. The CDR3 nucleotides read TGTGCCAGCACCCGTGGACAGGGATATGGCTACACCTTC.

At least ten counts were recorded for this clonotype. The chain links TRBV20-1 to TRBJ2-1, with 7 positions matching TRBD2. After removal of 1 base from V and 8 bases from J, the junction contained 14 bases not matched to a gene. The length of the CDR3 is 16 residues. Per germline, CDR1 DFQATT and CDR2 SNEGSKA (reference sequence). The DNA for the CDR3 is TGCAGTGCTAGAGTTTTCGGGACTAATCATGTCGATGAGCAGTTCTTC. This codes for CSARVFGTNHVDEQFF.

There are a few counts of this clonotype. The V and J genes are TRBV10-3 and TRBJ2-7; D gene ambiguous. The CDR3 is made up of 13 amino acids. Germline V lookup: CDR1 ENHRY, CDR2 SYGVKD. V was trimmed by 5 bases and J by 2 bases, leaving 10 bases between them. The chain's CDR3 is CAISPTGTYEQYF. CDR3 coding DNA: TGTGCCATCAGTCCGACTGGAACCTACGAGCAGTACTTC.

The chain employs TRBV24-1 and TRBJ2-6; D uncertain. Germline V lookup: CDR1 KGHDR, CDR2 SFDVKD. This CDR3 spans 16 amino acids. V was trimmed by 4 bases and J by 0 bases, leaving 9 bases between them. The CDR3 DNA reads TGTGCCACCAGTGAAACAGCTGGCTCTGGGGCCAACGTCCTGACTTTC. Translated, it gives CATSETAGSGANVLTF.

This clonotype was observed a single time. The gene calls are TRBV4-2 and TRBJ2-5; TRBD1 or TRBD2 may be the D gene (5 bases each). V was trimmed by 4 bases and J by 9 bases, leaving 15 bases between them. Germline CDR1 and CDR2: LGHNA and YNFKEQ. This CDR3 comprises 13 residues. CDR3 in DNA: TGTGCCAGCAGCCTGCCCGGGGACGGCCCCCAGTACTTC. This encodes CASSLPGDGPQYF.

Only a few counts were recorded for this clonotype. This chain connects TRBV7-9 to TRBJ2-1; possible D gene TRBD1, 5 bases. The V end lost 4 bases, the J end lost 6 bases, and 13 bases lay between the germline ends. CDR3 length: 14 residues. Germline assignment: CDR1 SEHNR and CDR2 FQNEAQ (reference sequence). This CDR3 reads CASSSSDSRNEQFF. In DNA, the CDR3 is TGTGCCAGCAGCTCAAGTGACAGTCGCAATGAGCAGTTCTTC.

The rearrangement uses TRBV3-1 and TRBJ2-3; D tentatively fits TRBD1 or TRBD2 (5 bases each). CDR1 is LGHDT, CDR2 YNNKEL, per germline (reference sequence). Between the trimmed V and J ends, which lost 4 bases and 5 bases, there was a span of 16 bases. The CDR3 runs to 15 residues. CDR3 sequence reads: CASSLRSGGKDTQYF. In DNA, the CDR3 is TGTGCCAGCAGCCTTCGCTCTGGGGGTAAAGATACGCAGTATTTT.

The chain recombines TRBV28 with TRBJ2-3; tentative D call: TRBD2 (5 bases). Germline CDR1 MDHEN, CDR2 SYDVKM. The V end lost 3 bases, the J end lost 6 bases, and 13 bases lay between the germline ends. The CDR3 loop spans 14 amino acids. Here the CDR3 reads CASSLDSVVDTQYF. The CDR3 DNA sequence: TGTGCCAGCAGTTTGGACTCGGTTGTCGATACGCAGTATTTT.

In this sample, this clonotype turned up a few times. The chain is built from TRBV5-1 and TRBJ2-1; tentative D call: TRBD2 (5 bases). Germline CDR1 and CDR2: SGHRS and YFSETQ. The CDR3 is 15 amino acids. V lost 2 bases and J lost 5, with 14 bases in between. The CDR3 is CASSFPPAEHNEQFF. The CDR3 DNA reads as TGCGCCAGCAGCTTCCCCCCAGCGGAACACAATGAGCAGTTCTTC.

Note on this clonotype: One end of the junction is discordant with germline, which a read error may explain. J is TRBJ2-4 and V is TRBV5-4, with D possibly matching TRBD1 (5 bases). The closer fit of TRBJ2-7 to the DNA end suggests the J call may be wrong. CDR1 is SGHNT, CDR2 YYREEE, per germline (reference sequence). The CDR3 is 14 amino acids. This CDR3 is CAGSVGLVDYEQYF. The CDR3 region has the DNA TGTGCCGGCAGCGTGGGGCTAGTCGACTACGAGCAGTACTTC.

The CDR3 reads CASIPGQGGSWEQYF. CDR3 sequence (DNA): TGTGCCAGCATCCCGGGACAGGGTGGAAGCTGGGAGCAGTACTTC. The chain links TRBV2 to TRBJ2-7, with TRBD1 identical over 9 bases. Germline V gene lookup returns CDR1 SNHLY and CDR2 FYNNEI. The ends lost 7 bases at V and 7 bases at J; junction bases unmatched: 14. The CDR3 covers 15 residues.

The chain carries TRBV7-8 and TRBJ1-1; D unclear. The germline CDR1 and CDR2 sequences are SGHVS and FQNEAQ. This CDR3 has 15 residues. V was trimmed by 1 base and J by 6 bases, leaving 15 bases between them. The CDR3 loop reads CASSLEGRILSEAFF. In DNA, the CDR3 is TGTGCCAGCAGCTTAGAGGGCAGAATTCTTTCTGAAGCTTTCTTT.

This chain uses TRBV6-5 with TRBJ1-3; maybe TRBD1 (5 bases). The CDR3 extends over 15 amino acids. V lost 0 bases to trimming and J lost 3 bases, with 9 bases between them. Germline V CDR1 and CDR2: MNHEY, SVGAGI. The CDR3 region has the DNA TGTGCCAGCAGTTACTCTGGGACGAATGGAAACACCATATATTTT. This encodes CASSYSGTNGNTIYF.

The chain recombines TRBV6-1 with TRBJ1-2, with unresolved D. The V end lost 6 bases, the J end lost 5 bases, and 19 bases lay between the germline ends. CDR1 is MNHNS, CDR2 SASEGT, per germline. CDR3 size: 15 residues. The CDR3 reads CASSPSRTATYGYTF. CDR3 bases: TGTGCCAGCAGCCCTTCCCGGACGGCTACTTATGGCTACACCTTC.

The V and J genes are TRBV7-9 and TRBJ2-4; D possibly corresponds to TRBD2 (5 bases). Germline values: CDR1 SEHNR, CDR2 FQNEAQ (reference sequence). The CDR3 length is 14 residues. Trimming cost V 1 base and J 6 bases, with 10 bases left between them. In nucleotides, the CDR3 is TGTGCCAGCAGCTTAGGGACTGCTGGAAACATTCAGTACTTC. Protein sequence: CASSLGTAGNIQYF.

V and J are TRBV2 and TRBJ2-4; 13 bases line up with TRBD2. The J call may not be correct, given that the DNA end is closer to TRBJ2-7. Germline CDR1 reads SNHLY; CDR2 reads FYNNEI. The CDR3 length is 16 residues. In DNA, the CDR3 is TGTGCCAGCAGTGAGGGGGGACTAGCGGGGAGATACGAGCAGTACTTC. Translating it yields CASSEGGLAGRYEQYF.

This clonotype has just a few counts. The chain has TRBV7-2 and TRBJ2-3; 7 bases line up with TRBD2. J lost 2 bases, V lost 5 bases, and 10 bases had no gene match. The germline CDR1 and CDR2 sequences are SGHTA and FQGNSA. The CDR3 is 16 amino acids. The CDR3 bases are TGTGCCAGCAGCGGGCGGTTAGCGGGCCCCACAGATACGCAGTATTTT. It translates to CASSGRLAGPTDTQYF. Complete variable domain (other parts from reference TRBV7-2 and TRBJ2-3): GAGVSQSPSNKVTEKGKDVELRCDPISGHTALYWYRQSLGQGLEFLIYFQGNSAPDKSGLPSDRFSAERTGGSVSTLTIQRTQQEDSAVYLCASSGRLAGPTDTQYFGPGTRLTVL.